One and the same sample provided the 18 T cell receptor beta chains below, sequenced in a study of cytomegalovirus exposure and HLA in healthy donors (dated by TCRdb to about 2017). Libraries were built with the immunoSEQ multiplex PCR assay. The multiplex PCR relied on a mix of 60 forward primers for TCR Vbeta segments and 13 reverse primers for TCR Jbeta segments. This immuneACCESS table, as held by TCRdb, lists in-frame sequences with V and J called but not all clones. Of the missing ones, under half trace to an unresolved V gene in checked studies; the others have no known cause. Across this sample there are some 190,000 clones, with about four fifths seen only once. 1.1% of the sample is taken by the ten largest. The sequenced material came from PBMCs. The source of these receptors is a woman between 40 and 50 years old in good health and CMV-seronegative.

In this sample, this clone turned up once. CDR3 sequence: CASSLSVLDTQYF. Written as DNA, the CDR3 is TGTGCCAGCAGCTTGTCAGTTTTAGATACGCAGTATTTT. J is TRBJ2-3 and V is TRBV7-2, with D unresolved. The CDR3 spans 13 residues. The ends were cut back, 3 bases at V and 5 bases at J, with 9 bases in the middle. Germline V gene lookup returns CDR1 SGHTA and CDR2 FQGNSA.

This chain uses TRBV27 with TRBJ2-3, with D possibly matching TRBD1 (5 bases). The CDR3 runs to 17 residues. Trimming took 5 bases from V and 0 from J, leaving 18 bases between them. CDR1 MNHEY and CDR2 SMNVEV come from the germline V gene (reference sequence). This chain's CDR3 is CASSPHRRQSSTDTQYF. CDR3 bases: TGTGCCAGCAGTCCACACCGAAGACAGTCTAGCACAGATACGCAGTATTTT.

This clone was counted a few times. The V and J genes are TRBV11-3 and TRBJ1-5; TRBD1 might be the D (5 bases). Trimming removed 5 bases at V and 5 bases at J, with 10 bases between. This CDR3 contains 13 residues. Germline V CDR1 and CDR2: SGHNT, YENEEA. This CDR3 reads CASSISGDQPQHF. CDR3 in DNA: TGTGCCAGCAGCATATCGGGGGATCAGCCCCAGCATTTT.

This sequence joins TRBV6-1 and TRBJ1-5; D may be TRBD1 (6 bases). The CDR3 runs 15 residues. V lost 4 bases to trimming and J lost 0 bases, with 10 bases between them. The germline V gene has CDR1 MNHNS and CDR2 SASEGT. CDR3 loop: CASSGTAYSNQPQHF. The DNA of the CDR3 is TGTGCCAGCAGTGGGACAGCCTATAGCAATCAGCCCCAGCATTTT.

The chain uses TRBV5-4 and TRBJ1-1; 7 nucleotides agree with TRBD1. With V trimmed by 5 bases and J by 5 bases, 6 bases remained unmatched. Germline CDR1 reads SGHNT; CDR2 reads YYREEE (reference sequence). There are 13 residues in the CDR3. The CDR3 is CASSYTGVTEAFF. CDR3 bases: TGTGCCAGCAGTTATACAGGGGTAACTGAAGCTTTCTTT.

The chain combines TRBV7-2 with TRBJ2-2; the match to TRBD2 covers 10 bases. Germline V gene data show CDR1 as SGHTA and CDR2 as FQGNSA. V lost 3 bases to trimming and J lost 5 bases; unmatched junction nucleotides: 6. The CDR3 length is 16 residues. The chain's CDR3 is CASSFSGRPGTGELFF. As DNA, the CDR3 is TGTGCCAGCAGCTTTAGCGGGAGGCCAGGAACCGGGGAGCTGTTTTTT.

The CDR3 loop reads CSICRDNGPYEQYF. The CDR3 nucleotides read TGCAGCATATGCCGGGACAACGGCCCCTACGAGCAGTACTTC. V is TRBV29-1 and J is TRBJ2-7; tentative D call: TRBD1 (6 bases). V lost 8 bases and J lost 2, with 19 bases in between. The germline V gene has CDR1 SQVTM and CDR2 ANQGSEA. This CDR3 contains 14 residues.

This chain joins TRBV4-3 and TRBJ2-7; 7 bases agree with TRBD1. V lost 0 bases, J lost 6 bases, and 5 bases stayed unmatched. The CDR3 spans 14 residues. Germline CDR1 reads LGHNA; CDR2 reads YSLEER. This CDR3 reads CASSQEGGAVEQYF. In nucleotides, the CDR3 is TGCGCCAGCAGCCAAGAAGGGGGCGCGGTCGAGCAGTACTTC.

V usage is TRBV4-1 and J usage is TRBJ1-6; D is ambiguous. Trimming took off 0 bases at V and 0 bases at J, with 9 bases between the two ends. This CDR3 has 17 amino acids. Germline CDR1 is MGHRA and CDR2 is YSYEKL. The CDR3 sequence is CASSQDLESSYNSPLHF. The DNA for the CDR3 is TGCGCCAGCAGCCAAGATCTGGAGAGCTCCTATAATTCACCCCTCCACTTT.

In DNA form, the CDR3 reads TGTGCCAGTAGTGTACACTACAATGAGCAGTTCTTC. As protein: CASSVHYNEQFF. The genes are TRBV19 and TRBJ2-1; D is unresolved. CDR1 and CDR2 (germline): LNHDA, SQIVND (reference sequence). The CDR3 totals 12 residues. Deletions cut 5 bases from V and 3 bases from J, with 5 bases between.

This chain connects TRBV4-1 to TRBJ1-4; D uncertain. Trimming removed 0 bases at V and 1 base at J, with 9 bases between. This CDR3 is 16 amino acids long. Germline V gives CDR1 MGHRA, CDR2 YSYEKL. The DNA for the CDR3 is TGCGCCAGCAGCCAAGAGGGCGCGAGAACTAATGAAAAACTGTTTTTT. Translated: CASSQEGARTNEKLFF.

CDR3 amino acids: CASSSLGLALSDNEQFF. The CDR3 region has the DNA TGTGCCAGCAGCTCTCTCGGACTAGCTTTGTCCGACAATGAGCAGTTCTTC. The chain has TRBV7-3 and TRBJ2-1; 8 bases agree with TRBD2. CDR1 SGHTA and CDR2 FQGTGA come from the germline V gene. V lost 4 bases, J lost 5 bases, and 13 bases stayed unmatched. The CDR3 is made up of 17 amino acids.

There are a few counts of this clone. The chain carries TRBV11-2 and TRBJ2-5; the match to TRBD2 covers 14 bases. Germline loops: CDR1 SGHAT, CDR2 FQNNGV. The V gene end was trimmed by 5 bases and the J gene end by 5 bases; junction bases not matched to a gene: 4. CDR3 length equals 15 residues. The CDR3 bases are TGTGCCAGCAGCGGGACTAGCGGGAGCGGGGAGACCCAGTACTTC. Protein: CASSGTSGSGETQYF.

The CDR3 region is CATSPGQETQYF. Written as DNA, the CDR3 is TGTGCCACCAGCCCCGGGCAAGAGACCCAGTACTTC. The chain couples TRBV15 to TRBJ2-5, with D hard to call. CDR1 and CDR2 from the germline V gene are LNHNV and YYDKDF (reference sequence). This CDR3 spans 12 amino acids. V was pared by 5 bases and J by 2 bases, with 6 bases between.

The J gene is TRBJ2-7, the V gene TRBV14; the D is unclear. The CDR3 has 13 residues. Germline V gene sequence: CDR1 SGHDN, CDR2 FVKESK. Trimming took 4 bases from V and 2 from J, leaving 9 bases between them. CDR3 in amino acids: CASSRRNAYEQYF. The CDR3 bases are TGTGCCAGCAGCCGGAGAAACGCCTACGAGCAGTACTTC.

The table lists this clone with a few counts. The rearrangement joins TRBV19 to TRBJ1-5, with 10 bases aligning to TRBD1. This CDR3 region has 15 residues. Per the germline V gene, CDR1 is LNHDA and CDR2 is SQIVND (reference sequence). Germline trimming cut 3 bases from V and 8 bases from J; bases unmatched to any gene: 7. CDR3 residues: CASSIGGQGLEPQHF. The CDR3 bases are TGTGCCAGTAGTATTGGGGGACAGGGGTTGGAGCCCCAGCATTTT. Supplemented by reference TRBV19 and TRBJ1-5, the full variable domain reads DGGITQSPKYLFRKEGQNVTLSCEQNLNHDAMYWYRQDPGQGLRLIYYSQIVNDFQKGDIAEGYSVSREKKESFPLTVTSAQKNPTAFYLCASSIGGQGLEPQHFGDGTRLSIL.

This clone was seen only once. The rearrangement links TRBV4-3 to TRBJ2-1; 7 nucleotides align to TRBD1. V was pared by 0 bases and J by 7 bases, with 3 bases of the junction left unmatched. Germline values: CDR1 LGHNA, CDR2 YSLEER. The CDR3 is 14 residues long. In DNA form, the CDR3 reads TGCGCCAGCAGCCAAGATCACAGGGGAAATGAGCAGTTCTTC. Translating it yields CASSQDHRGNEQFF.

The V call is TRBV7-9, the J call TRBJ1-1; TRBD1 aligns across 9 bases. The CDR3 contains 15 residues. Germline V gives CDR1 SEHNR, CDR2 FQNEAQ (reference sequence). Losses at the gene ends were 5 bases for V and 6 bases for J; bases not matched to a gene: 10. CDR3 amino acids: CASSATGGEGAEAFF. The CDR3 nucleotides are TGTGCCAGCAGCGCTACAGGGGGCGAGGGCGCTGAAGCTTTCTTT.